Listed below are T cell receptor beta chains from one sample, sequenced in a study of high-grade serous ovarian cancer treatment subgroups. Using immunoSEQ multiplex PCR, the repertoire was profiled, and TCRdb retains in-frame clones only, with some absent. Altogether fewer than 4,000 clones are present, around 65% being singletons, with the ten largest covering about 15%. Material: tumor tissue. These receptors came from a human donor with high-grade serous ovarian cancer. The CDR3 runs from the conserved cysteine through the conserved F or W. D genes are given only for firm matches. Rows may omit the clone size; those that give it use once, few, many or a size class.

d_call j_call v_call clone_size cdr3_nt cdr3_aa
TRBD1 TRBJ1-4 TRBV4-2 . TGTGCCAGCAGAGAAGGACAGGGCACTAATGAAAAACTGTTTTTT CASREGQGTNEKLFF
. TRBJ1-5 TRBV7-6 . TGTGCCAGCAGCGCGCGGGGCGGCTCCCGCGCGCCCCAGCATTTT CASSARGGSRAPQHF
TRBD1 TRBJ1-6 TRBV7-6 . TGTGCCAGCAGCTTAGACAGGGGGAAGAATTCACCCCTCCACTTT CASSLDRGKNSPLHF
TRBD1 TRBJ2-1 TRBV11-1 . TGTGCCAGCAGCTTCGGACAGGCCGGACACAATGAGCAGTTCTTC CASSFGQAGHNEQFF
. TRBJ1-1 TRBV4-1 . TGCGCCAGCAGCCAAGAATCACTGGTCCTCATGAACACTGAAGCTTTCTTT CASSQESLVLMNTEAFF
. TRBJ2-3 TRBV6-1 . TGTGCCAGCAGTGAAGCCCTGTCTGGAGGCACAGATACGCAGTATTTT CASSEALSGGTDTQYF
. TRBJ1-5 TRBV11-3 . TGTGCCAGCAGCTTGGATGGTCAGCCCCAGCATTTT CASSLDGQPQHF
TRBD1 TRBJ1-1 TRBV6-6 . TGTGCCAGCAGTTATTTGACAGGGGCGGACACTGAAGCTTTCTTT CASSYLTGADTEAFF
TRBD2 TRBJ2-2 TRBV9 few TGTGCCAGCAGCGTATGGGGACTAGCGGGGGAAACCGGGGAGCTGTTTTTT CASSVWGLAGETGELFF
. TRBJ2-4 TRBV19 . TGTGCCAGTAGTAAGTGGGCGCTTGTGGAAAACATTCAGTACTTC CASSKWALVENIQYF
TRBD1 TRBJ1-6 TRBV9 . TGTGCCAGCAGCACGACAGGGGAGGGGAATTCACCCCTCCACTTT CASSTTGEGNSPLHF
. TRBJ1-6 TRBV6-4 few TGTGCCAGCAGTACCGAAATTAATTCACCCCTCCACTTT CASSTEINSPLHF
. TRBJ1-2 TRBV2 once TGTGCCAGCAGTGCCGAGGATGGCTACACCTTC CASSAEDGYTF
TRBD1 TRBJ1-3 TRBV11-2 once TGTGCCAGCAGCCCGGGACAGCGCTCTGGAAACACCATATATTTT CASSPGQRSGNTIYF
. TRBJ1-1 TRBV6-5 . TGTGCCAGCATGGGGAACACTGAAGCTTTCTTT CASMGNTEAFF
. TRBJ1-2 TRBV30 . TGTGCCTGGAGTGGAACGGTTTGGTACTATGGCTACACCTTC CAWSGTVWYYGYTF
. TRBJ1-2 TRBV10-3 large TGTGCCATCAGCGCGACAGCTAACTATGGCTACACCTTC CAISATANYGYTF
. TRBJ1-1 TRBV10-1 . TGCGCCAGCAGTAATACAGGGTTCACTGAAGCTTTCTTT CASSNTGFTEAFF
. TRBJ2-7 TRBV29-1 . TGCAGCGCTCCTCCGGGCGGCGAGCAGTACTTC CSAPPGGEQYF
TRBD1 TRBJ2-3 TRBV9 . TGTGCCAGCAGCTTCTTTCCCGGGACAGGGGGCGCAGATACGCAGTATTTT CASSFFPGTGGADTQYF
. TRBJ2-5 TRBV7-8 few TGTGCCAGCAGACAAGAGACCCAGTACTTC CASRQETQYF
. TRBJ1-2 TRBV15 . TGTGCCACCAGCAGAGAGGGGGCCGGCTATGGCTACACCTTC CATSREGAGYGYTF
TRBD1 TRBJ1-1 TRBV5-5 . TGTGCCAGCAGCGGAGGACAGGGAACGACTGAAGCTTTCTTT CASSGGQGTTEAFF
TRBD2 TRBJ2-1 TRBV5-1 . TGCGCCAGCAGCTTTCTAACGGGGGGTAACTACAATGAGCAGTTCTTC CASSFLTGGNYNEQFF
. TRBJ2-7 TRBV30 . TGTGCCTGGAGTGCGTCGGCTCCTTACGAGCAGTACTTC CAWSASAPYEQYF
TRBD2 TRBJ2-3 TRBV6-4 . TGTGCCAGCAGCGGGGGGAGCACAGATACGCAGTATTTT CASSGGSTDTQYF
TRBD2 TRBJ2-2 TRBV9 . TGTGCCAGCAGCGACAAATTTAGCGGGGGGAACACCGGGGAGCTGTTTTTT CASSDKFSGGNTGELFF
. TRBJ1-2 TRBV6-5 . TGCGCCAGCAGCCCAACAGGGCTCAACTATGGCTACACCTTC CASSPTGLNYGYTF
. TRBJ1-6 TRBV11-2 . TGTGCCAGCAGCTATGCCGGGACCTACTATAATTCACCCCTCCACTTT CASSYAGTYYNSPLHF
TRBD1 TRBJ1-1 TRBV18 . TGTGCCAGCTCACCCTTTACAGGGGGGAGCGAGACTGAAGCTTTCTTT CASSPFTGGSETEAFF
TRBD2 TRBJ2-1 TRBV7-7 . TGTGCCAGCAGCATGGGACTAGCGGGGTCGGATGAGCAGTTCTTC CASSMGLAGSDEQFF
. TRBJ1-1 TRBV7-2 few TGTGCCAGCAGCTTAGCTTGGAGGATGGGCACTGAAGCTTTCTTT CASSLAWRMGTEAFF
TRBD2 TRBJ2-5 TRBV9 . TGTGCCAGCAGCGTTGATAGCGGGGCTAAAGAGACCCAGTACTTC CASSVDSGAKETQYF
. TRBJ1-1 TRBV7-8 . TGTGCCAGCAGCTTAGCGTGGCGACAGAGGGTATGGACTGAAGCTTTCTTT CASSLAWRQRVWTEAFF
. TRBJ1-1 TRBV13 few TGTGCCAGCAGTTCCCAGGACAGTTCTGAAGCTTTCTTT CASSSQDSSEAFF
. TRBJ1-5 TRBV19 . TGTGCCAGTAGTATAGATGCTGGGAGCAATCAGCCCCAGCATTTT CASSIDAGSNQPQHF
TRBD2 TRBJ2-5 TRBV7-7 . TGTGCCAGCAGCTCCGGAGCGGGGATGGGAGAGACCCAGTACTTC CASSSGAGMGETQYF
. TRBJ1-2 TRBV12-5 . TGTGCTAGTGGTTTGGTCTCCGGAAGCTATGGCTACACCTTC CASGLVSGSYGYTF
TRBD1 TRBJ1-1 TRBV6-4 few TGTGCCAGCAGGACGGGGCAGGGGGCGGTTGAAGCTTTCTTT CASRTGQGAVEAFF
. TRBJ2-7 TRBV4-1 large TGCGCCAGCAGCCAGAAACTAGACGGTCCCTACGAGCAGTACTTC CASSQKLDGPYEQYF
TRBD1 TRBJ2-7 TRBV5-1 . TGCGCCAGCAGCTTGGCGGGACAGGGGACCTACGAGCAGTACTTC CASSLAGQGTYEQYF
. TRBJ1-2 TRBV2 . TGTGCCAGCAGTGAGGAAAAGGGCAGAGCGAGGGGCTACACCTTC CASSEEKGRARGYTF
. TRBJ1-1 TRBV5-4 few TGTGCCAGCAGCTCAATTCAAATTGGCAACACTGAAGCTTTCTTT CASSSIQIGNTEAFF
. TRBJ2-1 TRBV5-1 . TGCGCCAGCAGCCACGGGGCGAGCTCCTACAATGAGCAGTTCTTC CASSHGASSYNEQFF
. TRBJ1-1 TRBV5-1 medium-sized TGCGCCAGCAGCTTGGTGGCGACAGACTATGGTGGAGCTTTCTTT CASSLVATDYGGAFF
. TRBJ1-4 TRBV5-4 . TGTGCCAGCAGCTTTCGTGGCATAACAGGTGAACTGTTTTTT CASSFRGITGELFF
TRBD1 TRBJ2-7 TRBV7-2 . TGTGCCAGCAGCGTTGGTGGACAGGGACACGAGCAGTACTTC CASSVGGQGHEQYF
TRBD1 TRBJ1-4 TRBV11-1 . TGTGCCAGCAGTGCTCCGGGACAGACTAATGAAAAACTGTTTTTT CASSAPGQTNEKLFF
. TRBJ1-1 TRBV2 . TGTGCCAGCAGAGGGCAGCCAAACACTGAAGCTTTCTTT CASRGQPNTEAFF
TRBD2 TRBJ2-3 TRBV4-1 . TGCGCCAGCAGCCAAGATTCGACTAGCGGGCGTAGCACAGATACGCAGTATTTT CASSQDSTSGRSTDTQYF
. TRBJ1-6 TRBV7-9 . TGTGCCAGCAGCTTCCCAGGATCACCCCTCCACTTT CASSFPGSPLHF
. TRBJ2-2 TRBV5-1 . TGCGCCAGCAGCTTGGGTAGCTTAAGGGCCGGGGAGCTGTTTTTT CASSLGSLRAGELFF